This T cell receptor beta chain was found in a study of shared clonotypes between healthy human individuals. The table came from immunoSEQ multiplex PCR; TCRdb's copy has only in-frame clones and leaves some out. The data contain about 500,000 clones, approximately 71% of them singletons. This CDR3 spans 14 amino acids. CDR1 and CDR2 (germline): SGHTA, FQGTGA. Trimming cost V 5 bases and J 3 bases, with 10 bases left between them. The specimen was PBMCs. This rearrangement joins TRBV7-3 to TRBJ2-2; TRBD1 might be the D (5 bases). The receptor was derived from a middle-aged woman in good health. Some clones in this sample may be carry-over from other donors' samples. The CDR3 here is CASSVRVDTGELFF. The CDR3 DNA follows: TGTGCCAGCAGCGTCAGGGTTGACACCGGGGAGCTGTTTTTT.